A selection of T cell receptor beta chains follows, all from one sample in a study of shared clonotypes between healthy human individuals. Sequencing was performed with immunoSEQ multiplex PCR; in TCRdb, only in-frame clones are kept and a portion is missing. The sample comprises some 2.3 million clones, roughly 93% of which are singletons, and 0.39% rests with the top ten. Material for sequencing was naive CD4+ T cells from PBMCs. These receptors all stem from a man younger than 35 in good health. Some clones in this sample may be carry-over from other donors' samples. Each CDR3 is given with its conserved first and last residue. D genes are given only for firm matches. Clone size is shown for a subset of rows, as once, few, many or a class of expanded clone.

j_gene: TRBJ2-7; v_gene: TRBV4-3; d_gene: -; abundance: -; CDR3nt: TGCGCCAGCAGCTACAATACGGTGGGGCAGGGGATGGCCTACGAGCAGTACTTC; CDR3aa: CASSYNTVGQGMAYEQYF
j_gene: TRBJ2-1; v_gene: TRBV13; d_gene: TRBD2; abundance: -; CDR3nt: TGTGCCAGCAGCAGGCGGGGGGGCTCCTACAATGAGCAGTTCTTC; CDR3aa: CASSRRGGSYNEQFF
j_gene: TRBJ2-7; v_gene: TRBV10-3; d_gene: TRBD2; abundance: -; CDR3nt: TGTGCCATCAGTGAGTCATTAGCGGGCCCCTACGAGCAGTACTTC; CDR3aa: CAISESLAGPYEQYF
j_gene: TRBJ1-5; v_gene: TRBV18; d_gene: TRBD1; abundance: -; CDR3nt: TGTGCCAGCTCACCACAGGGGGCGCGGGGCAATCAGCCCCAGCATTTT; CDR3aa: CASSPQGARGNQPQHF
j_gene: TRBJ2-3; v_gene: TRBV11-2; d_gene: TRBD1; abundance: -; CDR3nt: TGTGCCAGCAGCTTAGTAGGGACAGGGGGCGTAAATACGCAGTATTTT; CDR3aa: CASSLVGTGGVNTQYF
j_gene: TRBJ1-2; v_gene: TRBV7-9; d_gene: TRBD1; abundance: -; CDR3nt: TGTGCCAGCAGCTCCCGGAACAGGGGGCCCTATGGCTACACCTTC; CDR3aa: CASSSRNRGPYGYTF
j_gene: TRBJ1-1; v_gene: TRBV30; d_gene: -; abundance: -; CDR3nt: TGTGCCCGGGGGAACGCCAACACTGAAGCTTTCTTT; CDR3aa: CARGNANTEAFF
j_gene: TRBJ1-5; v_gene: TRBV6-4; d_gene: TRBD1; abundance: -; CDR3nt: TGTGCCAGCAGCGGGACAGGGGGTTATCAGCCCCAGCATTTT; CDR3aa: CASSGTGGYQPQHF
j_gene: TRBJ2-2; v_gene: TRBV5-6; d_gene: -; abundance: -; CDR3nt: TGTGCCAGCAGCTTGGCCGGTCTCAACACCGGGGAGCTGTTTTTT; CDR3aa: CASSLAGLNTGELFF
j_gene: TRBJ1-2; v_gene: TRBV28; d_gene: TRBD1; abundance: -; CDR3nt: TGTGCCAGCAGTTTTAAACCGGGACAGGGGAACTATGGCTACACCTTC; CDR3aa: CASSFKPGQGNYGYTF
j_gene: TRBJ2-1; v_gene: TRBV5-4; d_gene: -; abundance: -; CDR3nt: TGTGCCAGCAGCCAGGGACACCGAACCTACAATGAGCAGTTCTTC; CDR3aa: CASSQGHRTYNEQFF
j_gene: TRBJ2-3; v_gene: TRBV28; d_gene: TRBD2; abundance: -; CDR3nt: TGTGCCAGCACCCTCCCTGGGGCTAGCGGGAGGGTATCGGCAGATACGCAGTATTTT; CDR3aa: CASTLPGASGRVSADTQYF
j_gene: TRBJ2-7; v_gene: TRBV11-2; d_gene: -; abundance: -; CDR3nt: TGTGCCAGCAGCTTAGTTCCCGGCGGGTACGAGCAGTACTTC; CDR3aa: CASSLVPGGYEQYF
j_gene: TRBJ1-5; v_gene: TRBV27; d_gene: -; abundance: -; CDR3nt: TGTGCCAGCAGTTTTGCGGGAGCATATAGCAATCAGCCCCAGCATTTT; CDR3aa: CASSFAGAYSNQPQHF
j_gene: TRBJ2-7; v_gene: TRBV20-1; d_gene: -; abundance: -; CDR3nt: TGCAGTGCCCCAAATGGCTACGAGCAGTACTTC; CDR3aa: CSAPNGYEQYF
j_gene: TRBJ2-5; v_gene: TRBV7-2; d_gene: -; abundance: -; CDR3nt: TGTGCCAGCAGTCATAGACCCACAGCGGTCCAAGAGACCCAGTACTTC; CDR3aa: CASSHRPTAVQETQYF
j_gene: TRBJ2-7; v_gene: TRBV6-5; d_gene: -; abundance: -; CDR3nt: TGTGCCAGCAGTTACTCCCGCAGAGGTTCCTACGAGCAGTACTTC; CDR3aa: CASSYSRRGSYEQYF
j_gene: TRBJ2-7; v_gene: TRBV7-2; d_gene: TRBD2; abundance: -; CDR3nt: TGTGCCAGCAGCCCCCGCCGAACGGGAGGCGGACAGTACTTC; CDR3aa: CASSPRRTGGGQYF
j_gene: TRBJ2-5; v_gene: TRBV20-1; d_gene: -; abundance: -; CDR3nt: TGCAGTGCTAGCGGCAAAGAGACCCAGTACTTC; CDR3aa: CSASGKETQYF
j_gene: TRBJ1-6; v_gene: TRBV19; d_gene: -; abundance: -; CDR3nt: TGTGCCAGTAGTATAGAAGCGACAGTTAATTCACCCCTCCACTTT; CDR3aa: CASSIEATVNSPLHF
j_gene: TRBJ2-1; v_gene: TRBV5-6; d_gene: -; abundance: -; CDR3nt: TGTGCCAGCAGTACGGACTCTTACAATGAGCAGTTCTTC; CDR3aa: CASSTDSYNEQFF
j_gene: TRBJ1-5; v_gene: TRBV27; d_gene: -; abundance: -; CDR3nt: TGTGCCAGCAGTTTGAGGGCTGGTCAGCCCCAGCATTTT; CDR3aa: CASSLRAGQPQHF
j_gene: TRBJ1-1; v_gene: TRBV2; d_gene: TRBD1; abundance: -; CDR3nt: TGTGCCGGTCGCAGGGGGGCATCGAACACTGAAGCTTTCTTT; CDR3aa: CAGRRGASNTEAFF
j_gene: TRBJ1-4; v_gene: TRBV5-4; d_gene: -; abundance: -; CDR3nt: TGTGCCAGCAGCTTGGAGGGGCCTATAAGAGGATACGGTGAAAAACTGTTTTTT; CDR3aa: CASSLEGPIRGYGEKLFF
j_gene: TRBJ1-1; v_gene: TRBV28; d_gene: -; abundance: -; CDR3nt: TGTGCCAGCAGTTTGAATGTGAGGGGCACTGAAGCTTTCTTT; CDR3aa: CASSLNVRGTEAFF
j_gene: TRBJ2-3; v_gene: TRBV28; d_gene: TRBD2; abundance: -; CDR3nt: TGTGCCAGCGCACAAGGGACTAGCGGTAGCACAGATACGCAGTATTTT; CDR3aa: CASAQGTSGSTDTQYF
j_gene: TRBJ2-7; v_gene: TRBV4-1; d_gene: -; abundance: -; CDR3nt: TGCGCCAGCAGCCTCCGGACAGTTTCCTACGAGCAGTACTTC; CDR3aa: CASSLRTVSYEQYF
j_gene: TRBJ2-5; v_gene: TRBV7-9; d_gene: -; abundance: -; CDR3nt: TGTGCCAGCAGCTTAGCAGGGGGAGTTGAGACCCAGTACTTC; CDR3aa: CASSLAGGVETQYF
j_gene: TRBJ1-3; v_gene: TRBV6-1; d_gene: TRBD1; abundance: -; CDR3nt: TGTGCCAGCAGTGTTCAGGGGGCGCGAGGAAACACCATATATTTT; CDR3aa: CASSVQGARGNTIYF
j_gene: TRBJ1-2; v_gene: TRBV9; d_gene: -; abundance: -; CDR3nt: TGTGCCAGCAGCGCCAAAGGAGGGAAAAACTATGGCTACACCTTC; CDR3aa: CASSAKGGKNYGYTF
j_gene: TRBJ2-7; v_gene: TRBV28; d_gene: TRBD1; abundance: once; CDR3nt: TGTGCCAGCAGCAGTGGGACAGGGAATACATACGAGCAGTACTTC; CDR3aa: CASSSGTGNTYEQYF
j_gene: TRBJ2-1; v_gene: TRBV11-2; d_gene: -; abundance: -; CDR3nt: TGTGCCAGCAGCTTACGGCGGGGAGACGAACCCAAGCAGTTCTTC; CDR3aa: CASSLRRGDEPKQFF
j_gene: TRBJ2-1; v_gene: TRBV9; d_gene: TRBD2; abundance: -; CDR3nt: TGTGCCAGCAGCGTAGGAGTTCCTAGCGGTACCTCCTACAATGAGCAGTTCTTC; CDR3aa: CASSVGVPSGTSYNEQFF
j_gene: TRBJ2-3; v_gene: TRBV19; d_gene: -; abundance: -; CDR3nt: TGTGCCAGTAGTATCGGGGGAGGCACAGATACGCAGTATTTT; CDR3aa: CASSIGGGTDTQYF
j_gene: TRBJ2-3; v_gene: TRBV9; d_gene: -; abundance: -; CDR3nt: TGTGCCAGCGCCTATCGGGGTGCGACCACAGATACGCAGTATTTT; CDR3aa: CASAYRGATTDTQYF
j_gene: TRBJ2-6; v_gene: TRBV9; d_gene: -; abundance: -; CDR3nt: TGTGCCAGCAGCGTAACGGGGGCCAACGTCCTGACTTTC; CDR3aa: CASSVTGANVLTF
j_gene: TRBJ2-3; v_gene: TRBV9; d_gene: -; abundance: once; CDR3nt: TGTGCCAGCAGCGCCGGGGCAGGGGGCACAGATACGCAGTATTTT; CDR3aa: CASSAGAGGTDTQYF
j_gene: TRBJ1-3; v_gene: TRBV27; d_gene: -; abundance: once; CDR3nt: TGTGCCAGCAGTTTACAGGGCTCTGGAAACACCATATATTTT; CDR3aa: CASSLQGSGNTIYF
j_gene: TRBJ2-5; v_gene: TRBV5-1; d_gene: TRBD2; abundance: -; CDR3nt: TGCGCCAGCAGCGGACGGACTAGCGGGTACCAAGAGACCCAGTACTTC; CDR3aa: CASSGRTSGYQETQYF
j_gene: TRBJ1-2; v_gene: TRBV9; d_gene: TRBD1; abundance: once; CDR3nt: TGTGCCAGCAGCGGGCGTCCGGGACAGGTTAACTATGGCTACACCTTC; CDR3aa: CASSGRPGQVNYGYTF
j_gene: TRBJ2-5; v_gene: TRBV30; d_gene: -; abundance: -; CDR3nt: TGTGCCTGGAGTATAGAAATAGAGACCCAGTACTTC; CDR3aa: CAWSIEIETQYF
j_gene: TRBJ1-2; v_gene: TRBV7-9; d_gene: -; abundance: -; CDR3nt: TGTGCCAGCAGCTTAGAACAGGGAGGCGGCTACACCTTC; CDR3aa: CASSLEQGGGYTF
j_gene: TRBJ1-4; v_gene: TRBV19; d_gene: -; abundance: -; CDR3nt: TGTGCCAGTAGTACTTCCTATTCTCGATTTTCCTATGAAAAACTGTTTTTT; CDR3aa: CASSTSYSRFSYEKLFF
j_gene: TRBJ2-5; v_gene: TRBV7-9; d_gene: -; abundance: once; CDR3nt: TGTGCCAGCAGCTTAGGGGACTTGTATAAAGAGACCCAGTACTTC; CDR3aa: CASSLGDLYKETQYF
j_gene: TRBJ2-3; v_gene: TRBV28; d_gene: TRBD2; abundance: -; CDR3nt: TGTGCCAGCAGTTCTAGCGGGAGCACCATTTTT; CDR3aa: CASSSSGSTIF
j_gene: TRBJ1-2; v_gene: TRBV7-2; d_gene: -; abundance: -; CDR3nt: TGTGCCAGCAGCTTGGGAGCCGAAGGAGGCTACACCTTC; CDR3aa: CASSLGAEGGYTF
j_gene: TRBJ1-2; v_gene: TRBV18; d_gene: -; abundance: -; CDR3nt: TGTGCCAGCTCACCGGAAAGGGACTATGGCTACACCTTC; CDR3aa: CASSPERDYGYTF
j_gene: TRBJ2-1; v_gene: TRBV9; d_gene: TRBD2; abundance: -; CDR3nt: TGTGCCAGCAGCCGAGGACTAGCGGGATTTGAGCAGTTCTTC; CDR3aa: CASSRGLAGFEQFF
j_gene: TRBJ2-5; v_gene: TRBV7-2; d_gene: -; abundance: -; CDR3nt: TGTGCCAGCAGCTATGGACCCAGCCAAGAGACCCAGTACTTC; CDR3aa: CASSYGPSQETQYF
j_gene: TRBJ2-2; v_gene: TRBV7-3; d_gene: TRBD2; abundance: -; CDR3nt: TGTGCCAGCAGCCCCCCGGGAGGGAAGAGCACCGGGGAGCTGTTTTTT; CDR3aa: CASSPPGGKSTGELFF
j_gene: TRBJ2-7; v_gene: TRBV27; d_gene: TRBD2; abundance: few; CDR3nt: TGTGCCAGCAGTTTACTAGCGGGAGTTTACGAGCAGTACTTC; CDR3aa: CASSLLAGVYEQYF
j_gene: TRBJ1-1; v_gene: TRBV2; d_gene: TRBD1; abundance: once; CDR3nt: TGTGCCAGCAGTCCCTCCTACGGGACAGGGAACACTGAAGCTTTCTTT; CDR3aa: CASSPSYGTGNTEAFF
j_gene: TRBJ2-5; v_gene: TRBV9; d_gene: TRBD2; abundance: -; CDR3nt: TGTGCCAGCAGCGTAGGCCCTAGCGGGAAACAAGAGACCCAGTACTTC; CDR3aa: CASSVGPSGKQETQYF